This T cell receptor (beta chain) was obtained from a study of Tregs in tolerant kidney transplant recipients. Unstimulated Tregs (CD4+CD25+CD127-) and CD4+CD25- non-Tregs were sorted from PBMCs. The CDR3 spans 15 residues. Trimming removed 4 bases from V and 10 bases from J; junction bases left unmatched: 10. Germline V gene sequence: CDR1 SGHRS, CDR2 YFSETQ. Method: immunoSEQ multiplex PCR; TCRdb's copy keeps in-frame clones and lacks some. Here the sample spans fewer than 80,000 clones, 95% to 98% being singletons. Sequencing was performed on CD4+ T cells from blood, taken before the transplant. The TCR was taken from a human donor who received a combined kidney and bone marrow transplant. The rearrangement links TRBV5-1 to TRBJ1-6; 8 nucleotides match TRBD1. The DNA for the CDR3 is TGCGCCAGCAGCCTACAGGGGGGACATAGGTCACCCCTCCACTTT. Residues: CASSLQGGHRSPLHF. The full variable domain, its missing parts supplied by reference TRBV5-1 and TRBJ1-6, is KAGVTQTPRYLIKTRGQQVTLSCSPISGHRSVSWYQQTPGQGLQFLFEYFSETQRNKGNFPGRFSGRQFSNSRSEMNVSTLELGDSALYLCASSLQGGHRSPLHFGNGTRLTVT.